This T cell receptor (beta chain) was profiled in a study of blood T cell repertoires in COVID-19. Sequenced by immunoSEQ multiplex PCR; TCRdb stores in-frame clones only, minus some. Among about 99,000 clones listed, less than 90% were seen once. Unmatched junction bases numbered 12, after V lost 6 bases and J lost 7 bases. The CDR3 sequence is 15 residues long. The germline gives CDR1 MDHEN, CDR2 SYDVKM. The origin of this receptor is a human donor in a cohort sampled during active COVID-19. Sequencing was carried out using peripheral blood. This chain connects TRBV28 to TRBJ1-5; the match to TRBD1 covers 7 bases. CDR3: CASSRLDRDGQPQHF. The CDR3 DNA follows: TGTGCCAGCAGCCGTCTTGACAGGGACGGGCAGCCCCAGCATTTT. Variable domain in full (rest from reference TRBV28 and TRBJ1-5): DVKVTQSSRYLVKRTGEKVFLECVQDMDHENMFWYRQDPGLGLRLIYFSYDVKMKEKGDIPEGYSVSREKKERFSLILESASTNQTSMYLCASSRLDRDGQPQHFGDGTRLSIL.